This T cell receptor (beta chain) was obtained from a study of blood T cell repertoires in COVID-19. The wider study: Specimens from acute and convalescent COVID-19 originated in the United States, Italy and Spain. T cells, B-cell-depleted T cells, or PBMCs supplied cDNA or gDNA.

Per the original methods: Nucleated cell number was recorded as an estimate derived from reference gene primer amplification. Using immunoSEQ multiplex PCR, the repertoire was profiled, and TCRdb retains in-frame clones only, with some absent. V, J and clone size reflect that table, while D and trimming were determined from the DNA. The sample consists of 150,000 to 200,000 clones, 80% to 90% of them appearing once. Germline lookup yields CDR1 SGHVS and CDR2 FNYEAQ. Losses at the gene ends were 6 bases for V and 6 bases for J; bases not matched to a gene: 8. The CDR3 contains 15 residues. This TCR was sampled from a man in his sixties with acute or convalescent COVID-19. This chain joins TRBV7-6 and TRBJ1-6; TRBD1 agrees at 7 bases. Material for sequencing was peripheral blood. The CDR3 is CASSTGTAGNSPLHF. The CDR3 nucleotides are TGTGCCAGCAGTACCGGGACAGCCGGTAATTCACCCCTCCACTTT.